This T cell receptor beta chain came from a study of cytomegalovirus exposure and HLA in healthy donors. Study conclusions and caveats: It was reported that the classifier diagnosed cytomegalovirus status with high specificity and sensitivity in both the original and validation cohorts.

Germline CDR1 reads SNHLY; CDR2 reads FYNNEI. V was clipped by 5 bases and J by 0 bases, with 11 bases between them. CDR3 length: 15 amino acids. The PCR made use of 60 Vbeta and 13 Jbeta primers. TCRdb's copy holds only in-frame clones and misses some; the assay was immunoSEQ multiplex PCR. Among more than 110,000 clones, roughly 65% were seen once, and the ten largest hold 1.5% to 2%. All donors participated as healthy donors of bone marrow. Turning to this clone: Its target is unknown.

This receptor was identified in a woman aged 30 to 39 in good health and CMV-seronegative. Source material: PBMCs. The chain couples TRBV2 to TRBJ1-5; tentatively, D is TRBD1 (5 bases). The CDR3 sequence is CASSRQPDSNQPQHF. In DNA, the CDR3 is TGTGCCAGCAGTCGACAGCCCGATAGCAATCAGCCCCAGCATTTT.